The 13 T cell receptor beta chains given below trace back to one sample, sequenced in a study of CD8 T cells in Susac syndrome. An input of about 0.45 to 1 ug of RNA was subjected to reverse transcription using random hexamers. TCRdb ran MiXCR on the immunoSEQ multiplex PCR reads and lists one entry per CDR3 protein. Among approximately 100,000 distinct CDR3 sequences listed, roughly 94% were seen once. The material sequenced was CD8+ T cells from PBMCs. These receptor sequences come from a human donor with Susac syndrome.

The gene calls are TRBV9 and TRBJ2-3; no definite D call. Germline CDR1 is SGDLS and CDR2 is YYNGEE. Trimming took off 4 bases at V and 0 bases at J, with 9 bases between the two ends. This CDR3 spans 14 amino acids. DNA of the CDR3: TGTGCCAGCAGCCTAAGATCTAGCACAGATACGCAGTATTTT. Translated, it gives CASSLRSSTDTQYF.

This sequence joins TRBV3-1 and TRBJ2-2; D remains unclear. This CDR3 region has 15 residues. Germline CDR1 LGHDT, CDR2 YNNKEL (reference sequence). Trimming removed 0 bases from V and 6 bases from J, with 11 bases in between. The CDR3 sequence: CASSQDRLGAGELFF. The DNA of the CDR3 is TGTGCCAGCAGCCAAGATCGTCTTGGGGCCGGGGAGCTGTTTTTT. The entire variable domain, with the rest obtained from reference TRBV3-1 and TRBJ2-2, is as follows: DTAVSQTPKYLVTQMGNDKSIKCEQNLGHDTMYWYKQDSKKFLKIMFSYNNKELIINETVPNRFSPKSPDKAHLNLHINSLELGDSAVYFCASSQDRLGAGELFFGEGSRLTVL.

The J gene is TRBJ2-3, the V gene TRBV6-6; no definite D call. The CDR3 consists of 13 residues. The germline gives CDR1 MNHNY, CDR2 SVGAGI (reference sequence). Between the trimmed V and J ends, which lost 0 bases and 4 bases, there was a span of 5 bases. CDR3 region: CASSYSAADTQYF. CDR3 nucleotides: TGTGCCAGCAGTTACTCTGCCGCAGATACGCAGTATTTT.

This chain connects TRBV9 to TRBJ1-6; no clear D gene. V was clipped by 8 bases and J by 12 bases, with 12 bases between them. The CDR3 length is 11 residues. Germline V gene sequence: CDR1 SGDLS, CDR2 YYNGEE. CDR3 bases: TGTGCCAGAAAAGGGTGCGAACCCCTCCACTTT. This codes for CARKGCEPLHF. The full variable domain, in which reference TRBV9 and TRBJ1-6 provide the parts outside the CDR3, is DSGVTQTPKHLITATGQRVTLRCSPRSGDLSVYWYQQSLDQGLQFLIQYYNGEERAKGNILERFSAQQFPDLHSELNLSSLELGDSALYFCARKGCEPLHFGNGTRLTVT.

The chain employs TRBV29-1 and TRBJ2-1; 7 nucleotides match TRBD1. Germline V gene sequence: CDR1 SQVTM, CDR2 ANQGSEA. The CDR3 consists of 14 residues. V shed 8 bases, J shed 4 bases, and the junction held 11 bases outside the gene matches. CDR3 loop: CSLYSGQLYNEQFF. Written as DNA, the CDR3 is TGCAGCCTTTACTCGGGACAGCTATACAATGAGCAGTTCTTC.

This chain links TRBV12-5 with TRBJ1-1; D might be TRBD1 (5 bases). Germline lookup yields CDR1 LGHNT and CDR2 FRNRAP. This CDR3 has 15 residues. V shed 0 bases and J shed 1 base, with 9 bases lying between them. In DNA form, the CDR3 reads TGTGCTAGTGGTTTGGTGGGCGGGGGGAACACTGAAGCTTTCTTT. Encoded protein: CASGLVGGGNTEAFF.

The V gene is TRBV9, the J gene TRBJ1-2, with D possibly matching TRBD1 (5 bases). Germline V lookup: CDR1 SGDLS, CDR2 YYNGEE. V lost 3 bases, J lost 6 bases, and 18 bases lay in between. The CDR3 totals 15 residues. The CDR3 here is CASSAPAGGTDGYTF. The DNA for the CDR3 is TGTGCCAGCAGCGCCCCCGCGGGAGGGACGGATGGCTACACCTTC.

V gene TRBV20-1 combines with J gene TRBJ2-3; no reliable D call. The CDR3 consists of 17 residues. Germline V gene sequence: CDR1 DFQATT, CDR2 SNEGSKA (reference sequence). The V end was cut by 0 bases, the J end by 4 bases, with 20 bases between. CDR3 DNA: TGCAGTGCTAGAGATGGCGGACCAACGCCGTCGGCAGATACGCAGTATTTT. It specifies CSARDGGPTPSADTQYF.

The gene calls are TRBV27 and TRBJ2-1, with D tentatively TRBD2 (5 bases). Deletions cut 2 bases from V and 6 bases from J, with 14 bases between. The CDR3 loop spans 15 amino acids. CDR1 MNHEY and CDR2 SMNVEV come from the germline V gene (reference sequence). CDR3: CASSLLGDLGNEQFF. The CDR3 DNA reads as TGTGCCAGCAGTTTACTCGGGGATCTTGGCAATGAGCAGTTCTTC.

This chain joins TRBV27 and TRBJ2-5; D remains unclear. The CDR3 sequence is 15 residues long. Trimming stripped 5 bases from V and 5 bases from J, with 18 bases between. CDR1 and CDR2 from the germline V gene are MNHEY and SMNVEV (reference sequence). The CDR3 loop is CASSLHATLTETQYF. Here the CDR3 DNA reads TGTGCCAGCAGTCTTCATGCGACCTTAACGGAGACCCAGTACTTC.

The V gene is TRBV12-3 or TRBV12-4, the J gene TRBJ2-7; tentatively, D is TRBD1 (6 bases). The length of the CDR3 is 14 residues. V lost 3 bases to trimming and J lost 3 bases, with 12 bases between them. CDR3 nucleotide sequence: TGTGCCAGCAGTTTTGGCAGGACAGTCTACGAGCAGTACTTC. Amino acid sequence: CASSFGRTVYEQYF.

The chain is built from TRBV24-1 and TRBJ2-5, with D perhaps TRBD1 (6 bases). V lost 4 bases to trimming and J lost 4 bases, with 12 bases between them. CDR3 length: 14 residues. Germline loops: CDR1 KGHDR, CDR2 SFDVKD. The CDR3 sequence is CATSDLRDIETQYF. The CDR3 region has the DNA TGTGCCACCAGTGACCTGAGGGACATAGAGACCCAGTACTTC.

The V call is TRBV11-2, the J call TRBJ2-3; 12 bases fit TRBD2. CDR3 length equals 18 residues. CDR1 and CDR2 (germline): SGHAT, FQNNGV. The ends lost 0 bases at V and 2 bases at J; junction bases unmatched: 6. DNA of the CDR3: TGTGCCAGCAGCTTAGATCCGGCTAGCGGGGGGGACACAGATACGCAGTATTTT. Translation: CASSLDPASGGDTDTQYF.